The next 12 T cell receptor beta chains were all read from a single sample in a study of T cell repertoires in cytomegalovirus infection. One entry per CDR3 protein, called by TCRdb with MiXCR from the reads. The sample contains about half a million distinct CDR3 sequences, about 39% of which appear only once. No antigen is known for these receptors. The source was cultured PBMCs, collected from culture after CMV antigen stimulation. The origin of the receptors is a human donor in good health (CMV status not recorded). Some clones in this sample may be carry-over from other donors' samples.

The sample holds a few counts of this clonotype. V gene TRBV6-1 combines with J gene TRBJ1-5; a possible D gene is TRBD1 (6 bases). The CDR3 consists of 13 residues. Germline V gene data show CDR1 as MNHNS and CDR2 as SASEGT. V lost 6 bases and J lost 3, with 9 bases in between. The CDR3 bases are TGTGCCAGCAGCGGACAGTTCAATCAGCCCCAGCATTTT. Its translation is CASSGQFNQPQHF.

The chain recombines TRBV6-1 with TRBJ2-1; D is uncertain. The CDR3 loop spans 16 amino acids. V was pared by 8 bases and J by 0 bases, with 17 bases between. Per the germline V gene, CDR1 is MNHNS and CDR2 is SASEGT. The CDR3 DNA follows: TGTGCCAGCCCGCCTCTCGCGATGAGCTCCTACAATGAGCAGTTCTTC. This gives the protein CASPPLAMSSYNEQFF.

CDR3 coding DNA: TGCGCCAGCAGCCAACACCAAGATACGCAGTATTTT. This gives the protein CASSQHQDTQYF. The chain joins TRBV4-3 to TRBJ2-3; no clear D gene. CDR1 and CDR2 (germline): LGHNA, YSLEER. The V end lost 2 bases, the J end lost 5 bases, and 5 bases lay between the germline ends. CDR3 size: 12 residues.

The V gene is TRBV3-1, the J gene TRBJ2-3; 12 bases line up with TRBD2. CDR1 is LGHDT, CDR2 YNNKEL, per germline (reference sequence). V shed 7 bases, J shed 7 bases, and the junction held 18 bases outside the gene matches. The CDR3 contains 18 residues. CDR3 amino acids: CASTGRSGLAGVSYTQYF. Written as DNA, the CDR3 is TGTGCCAGCACAGGAAGGTCGGGACTAGCGGGCGTCTCGTATACGCAGTATTTT.

V and J are TRBV7-6 and TRBJ2-3; 10 bases are shared with TRBD2. Trimming took 2 bases from V and 4 from J; bases not matched to a gene: 6. The CDR3 loop spans 16 amino acids. Germline CDR1 reads SGHVS; CDR2 reads FNYEAQ. In DNA form, the CDR3 reads TGTGCCAGCAGCTTAACTAGCGGGATTGGCGCAGATACGCAGTATTTT. Protein sequence: CASSLTSGIGADTQYF.

This chain connects TRBV20-1 to TRBJ1-1; perhaps TRBD1 as D (6 bases). V was shortened by 6 bases and J by 3 bases, with 14 bases between the two germline ends. This CDR3 is built from 13 residues. Germline CDR1 and CDR2: DFQATT and SNEGSKA (reference sequence). Here the CDR3 reads CSAEGGGDTEAFF. The DNA of the CDR3 is TGCAGTGCCGAGGGGGGAGGTGACACTGAAGCTTTCTTT.

The J gene is TRBJ1-4, the V gene TRBV4-1; 7 bases map to TRBD1. The CDR3 sequence is 13 residues long. Germline assignment: CDR1 MGHRA and CDR2 YSYEKL. The trim removed 4 bases at V and 7 bases at J, leaving 3 bases unmatched. CDR3 protein: CASSRQGGEKLFF. The CDR3 DNA is TGCGCCAGCAGCCGACAGGGAGGTGAAAAACTGTTTTTT.

This sequence joins TRBV7-2 and TRBJ2-4; perhaps TRBD2 as D (6 bases). CDR3 size: 15 residues. V lost 6 bases and J lost 9, with 21 bases in between. Per the germline V gene, CDR1 is SGHTA and CDR2 is FQGNSA. CDR3 amino acids: CASSSMGGGNGIQYF. CDR3 bases: TGTGCCAGCAGTTCAATGGGGGGTGGTAACGGCATTCAGTACTTC.

The rearrangement joins TRBV5-6 to TRBJ1-5, with 8 bases aligning to TRBD1. Germline V lookup: CDR1 SGHDT, CDR2 YYEEEE. V lost 3 bases and J lost 7; bases outside the gene matches: 24. The CDR3 contains 20 residues. The CDR3 loop reads CASSSRTGPQSLGLHQPQHF. CDR3 in DNA: TGTGCCAGCAGCTCTCGGACAGGGCCACAATCCTTGGGCCTTCACCAGCCCCAGCATTTT.

The chain joins TRBV7-2 to TRBJ2-7; D possibly corresponds to TRBD2 (5 bases). The V end lost 7 bases, the J end lost 7 bases, and 14 bases lay between the germline ends. The CDR3 covers 12 residues. Germline V gene lookup returns CDR1 SGHTA and CDR2 FQGNSA. This chain's CDR3 is CASNMRADEQYF. CDR3 nucleotides: TGTGCCAGCAACATGAGGGCGGATGAGCAGTACTTC.

This clonotype was seen a handful of times. CDR3 loop: CASSASGGGTEAFF. In DNA form, the CDR3 reads TGTGCCAGCAGTGCTTCAGGGGGCGGGACTGAAGCTTTCTTT. The chain carries TRBV6-1 and TRBJ1-1; TRBD1 agrees at 8 bases. V gave up 4 bases and J gave up 5 bases; unmatched junction bases: 6. CDR1 MNHNS and CDR2 SASEGT come from the germline V gene. CDR3 size: 14 residues.

The chain recombines TRBV7-9 with TRBJ2-2; possibly TRBD2 for D (6 bases). This CDR3 has 16 amino acids. The germline V gene has CDR1 SEHNR and CDR2 FQNEAQ (reference sequence). V was shortened by 2 bases and J by 4 bases, with 14 bases between the two germline ends. CDR3 amino acids: CASSLMGRGITGELFF. CDR3 DNA: TGTGCCAGCAGCTTAATGGGACGGGGGATCACCGGGGAGCTGTTTTTT.